Below, 15 T cell receptor beta chains from the same sample are listed, as sequenced in a study of T cell changes during pregnancy in multiple sclerosis. Assay: immunoSEQ multiplex PCR; the TCRdb copy retains only in-frame clones and omits some. This table has roughly 49,000 clones, 90% appearing once. The source was peripheral blood, collected in the first trimester of pregnancy. All receptors come from a female donor in good health, enrolled as a control in a pregnancy study.

V is TRBV5-1 and J is TRBJ1-1; 10 bases match TRBD1. Trimming took 4 bases from V and 1 from J; bases not matched to a gene: 7. CDR1 is SGHRS, CDR2 YFSETQ, per germline. This CDR3 is 16 amino acids long. The CDR3 here is CASSPTGGAGNTEAFF. The CDR3 DNA is TGCGCCAGCAGCCCGACAGGGGGCGCGGGGAACACTGAAGCTTTCTTT.

This chain joins TRBV28 and TRBJ2-7; 7 positions agree with TRBD1. Germline V gives CDR1 MDHEN, CDR2 SYDVKM. This CDR3 region has 16 residues. With 2 bases clipped from V and 6 bases from J, the junction kept 13 bases outside the gene matches. This CDR3 is CASSLDRVIYSGEQYF. The CDR3 nucleotides are TGTGCCAGCAGTTTAGACAGGGTTATTTACAGTGGCGAGCAGTACTTC.

The rearrangement joins TRBV5-1 to TRBJ1-6, with 8 bases that match TRBD1. Germline-derived CDR1 and CDR2 are SGHRS and YFSETQ. The V and J ends lost 4 bases and 10 bases, in that order; junction bases with no gene match: 13. The CDR3 extends over 16 amino acids. The CDR3 coding sequence is TGCGCCAGCAGCCCGGGTTGGACAGGGTCAAACTCACCCCTCCACTTT. Translating gives CASSPGWTGSNSPLHF.

The CDR3 spells CASSLMTGFYNEQFF. The CDR3 coding sequence is TGTGCCAGCAGTTTAATGACAGGATTTTACAATGAGCAGTTCTTC. The chain uses TRBV27 and TRBJ2-1; tentative D call: TRBD1 (6 bases). V lost 2 bases, J lost 4 bases, and 12 bases lay in between. The V gene's germline CDR1 is MNHEY and CDR2 SMNVEV (reference sequence). CDR3 length: 15 residues.

The chain is built from TRBV15 and TRBJ1-2; TRBD1 matches at 8 bases. In germline, CDR1 is LNHNV, CDR2 YYDKDF (reference sequence). CDR3 length: 12 residues. J was trimmed by 14 bases and V by 0 bases; bases with no gene match: 5. Here the CDR3 DNA reads TGTGCCACCAGCAGAGACCAGGGGGCCTGGACCTTC. Its translation is CATSRDQGAWTF.

The chain links TRBV27 to TRBJ2-3; 10 nucleotides match TRBD2. The V gene's germline CDR1 is MNHEY and CDR2 SMNVEV (reference sequence). V shed 1 base, J shed 5 bases, and the junction held 9 bases outside the gene matches. This CDR3 is 17 amino acids long. The CDR3 nucleotides read TGTGCCAGCAGTTTATTGTCAGCGGGGGGGCCGGGAGATACGCAGTATTTT. Residues: CASSLLSAGGPGDTQYF.

The chain employs TRBV28 and TRBJ1-4; D possibly corresponds to TRBD1 (6 bases). Trimming stripped 9 bases from V and 13 bases from J, with 21 bases between. Germline CDR1 and CDR2: MDHEN and SYDVKM. The CDR3 covers 13 residues. The CDR3 DNA is TGTGCCAGTGGGGGCCGGGGCAGTCGGTTACTGTTTTTT. The encoded protein is CASGGRGSRLLFF.

This clone came up once. V gene TRBV5-4 combines with J gene TRBJ2-5; TRBD1 is a possible D gene (7 bases). The CDR3 consists of 15 residues. Germline CDR1 reads SGHNT; CDR2 reads YYREEE (reference sequence). The V gene lost 3 bases and the J gene lost 2 bases, with 14 bases spanning the gap. This CDR3 reads CASSSRGTAQETQYF. DNA of the CDR3: TGTGCCAGCAGCTCCCGCGGGACAGCTCAAGAGACCCAGTACTTC.

J is TRBJ1-6 and V is TRBV7-3; TRBD1 might be the D (5 bases). The V gene's germline CDR1 is SGHTA and CDR2 FQGTGA. V dropped 5 bases and J dropped 10 bases, with 15 bases sitting between them. This CDR3 comprises 14 residues. CDR3 residues: CASSLQGQGSPLHF. CDR3 DNA: TGTGCCAGCAGCCTCCAGGGCCAAGGCTCACCCCTCCACTTT.

This chain joins TRBV29-1 and TRBJ2-3; D possibly corresponds to TRBD1 (6 bases). CDR3 length: 13 amino acids. V was cut by 2 bases and J by 2 bases, with 8 bases left in between. CDR1 is SQVTM, CDR2 ANQGSEA, per germline. CDR3 in DNA: TGCAGCGTTGAATGGGGGCCCACAGATACGCAGTATTTT. Its translation is CSVEWGPTDTQYF.

The rearrangement links TRBV29-1 to TRBJ2-1; D ambiguous. Trimming removed 5 bases at V and 6 bases at J, with 11 bases between. This CDR3 has 12 amino acids. Germline V gene sequence: CDR1 SQVTM, CDR2 ANQGSEA. Here the CDR3 DNA reads TGCAGCGTTAACAGATTACTCAATGAGCAGTTCTTC. Translating it yields CSVNRLLNEQFF.

The table lists this clone with a count of one. This chain joins TRBV7-2 and TRBJ2-7, with D possibly being TRBD1 (5 bases). This CDR3 comprises 14 residues. Germline CDR1 and CDR2: SGHTA and FQGNSA. Trimming pared 7 bases from V and 6 bases from J, leaving 19 bases between. The CDR3 reads CASKGRLTLSEQYF. CDR3 nucleotide sequence: TGTGCCAGCAAGGGGCGGCTCACGCTCTCCGAGCAGTACTTC.

The chain carries TRBV28 and TRBJ1-4; tentatively, D is TRBD1 (6 bases). CDR1 and CDR2 from the germline V gene are MDHEN and SYDVKM. Trimming took 2 bases from V and 4 from J, leaving 11 bases between them. The CDR3 has 15 amino acids. CDR3 loop: CASSLDRTYNEKLFF. The CDR3 coding sequence is TGTGCCAGCAGTTTAGACAGGACCTATAATGAAAAACTGTTTTTT.

The CDR3 spells CASSQSLSGQGINEQFF. The CDR3 DNA sequence: TGCGCCAGCAGTCAATCCTTGTCGGGACAGGGCATCAATGAGCAGTTCTTC. The chain has TRBV23-1 and TRBJ2-1; 9 bases map to TRBD1. TRBV23-1 is flagged as an ORF with uncertain function. This CDR3 is 17 amino acids long. With 0 bases clipped from V and 6 bases from J, the junction kept 9 bases outside the gene matches.

J is TRBJ1-3 and V is TRBV4-1; possible D gene TRBD1, 6 bases. There are 16 residues in the CDR3. Trimming shortened V by 0 bases and J by 0 bases, and 9 bases separated the two germline ends. Germline CDR1 and CDR2: MGHRA and YSYEKL. In nucleotides, the CDR3 is TGCGCCAGCAGCCAAGAACCAGGGGACTCTGGAAACACCATATATTTT. Protein: CASSQEPGDSGNTIYF.